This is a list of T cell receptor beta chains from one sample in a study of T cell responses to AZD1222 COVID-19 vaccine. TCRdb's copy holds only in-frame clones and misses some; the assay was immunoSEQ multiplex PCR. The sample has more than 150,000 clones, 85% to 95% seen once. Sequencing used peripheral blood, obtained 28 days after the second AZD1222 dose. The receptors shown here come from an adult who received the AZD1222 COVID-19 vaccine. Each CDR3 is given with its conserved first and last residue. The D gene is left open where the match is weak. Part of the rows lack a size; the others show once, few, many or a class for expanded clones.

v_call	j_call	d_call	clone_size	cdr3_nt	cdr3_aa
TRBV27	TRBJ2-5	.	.	TGTGCCAGCGGGGGCTTTGGAGAGACCCAGTACTTC	CASGGFGETQYF
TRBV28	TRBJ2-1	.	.	TGTGCCAGCAGTTTACTCAATGAGCAGTTCTTC	CASSLLNEQFF
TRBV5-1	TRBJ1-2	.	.	TGCGCCAGCACCCGGGACGGGACTAACTATGGCTACACCTTC	CASTRDGTNYGYTF
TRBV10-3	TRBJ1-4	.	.	TGTGCCATCAGTGAGTCGGTGGGTAGTGAAAAACTGTTTTTT	CAISESVGSEKLFF
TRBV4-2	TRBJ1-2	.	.	TGTGCCAGCAGCCAAGAGGGGGCCAACTATGGCTACACCTTC	CASSQEGANYGYTF
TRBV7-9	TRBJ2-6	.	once	TGTGCCAGCAGCCGCATCCGGGACACACGGCTTAAGGGGGCCAACGTCCTGACTTTC	CASSRIRDTRLKGANVLTF
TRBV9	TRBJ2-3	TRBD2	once	TGTGCCAGCGGCCGAGCGGGAGGGAACACAGATACGCAGTATTTT	CASGRAGGNTDTQYF
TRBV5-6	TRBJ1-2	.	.	TGTGCCAGCAGCTTGATAGGACAATCACACTCTGGCTACACCTTC	CASSLIGQSHSGYTF
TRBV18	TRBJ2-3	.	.	TGTGCCAGCTCACCGTTGAACGGAAACACAGATACGCAGTATTTT	CASSPLNGNTDTQYF
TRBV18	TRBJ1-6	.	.	TGTGCCAGCTCACCACAGGACGTCTATAATTCACCCCTCCACTTT	CASSPQDVYNSPLHF
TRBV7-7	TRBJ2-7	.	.	TGTGCCAGCAGTTTGGGGGGTAGTGGAGCCTCCGAGCAGTACTTC	CASSLGGSGASEQYF
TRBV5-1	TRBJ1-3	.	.	TGCGCCAGCAGCCCCCGGACGGAAGGGACCATATATTTT	CASSPRTEGTIYF
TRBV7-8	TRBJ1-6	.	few	TGTGCCAGCAGCGTCCGGAATTCACCCCTCCACTTT	CASSVRNSPLHF
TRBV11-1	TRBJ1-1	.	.	TGTGCCAGCAGCGGGCCAGCCACTGAAGCTTTCTTT	CASSGPATEAFF
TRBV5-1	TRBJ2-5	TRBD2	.	TGCGCCAGCAGCTTTAGCGGGAGGGAAGAGACCCAGTACTTC	CASSFSGREETQYF
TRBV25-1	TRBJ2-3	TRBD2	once	TGTGCCAGCCGTTCGAGCGGGAGGACAGATACGCAGTATTTT	CASRSSGRTDTQYF
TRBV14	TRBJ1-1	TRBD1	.	TGTGCCAGCAGCCAACGGAGGGGGCTGGGGGCTTTCTTT	CASSQRRGLGAFF
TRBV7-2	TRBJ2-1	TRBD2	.	TGTGCCAGCAGCTCTGTTAGCGGGAGGGCCGGGAATGAGCAGTTCTTC	CASSSVSGRAGNEQFF
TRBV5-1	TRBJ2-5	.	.	TGCGCCAGCAGCTGGGACCAAGAGGAGACCCAGTACTTC	CASSWDQEETQYF
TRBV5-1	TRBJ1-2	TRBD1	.	TGCGCCAGCAGCTTGGAAGGTACAGGGGCCTTATATGGCTACACCTTC	CASSLEGTGALYGYTF
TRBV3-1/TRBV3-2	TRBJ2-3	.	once	TGTGCCAGCAGCCGAAGAAGGGGGGGAGCTAGAGGCACAGATACGCAGTATTTT	CASSRRRGGARGTDTQYF
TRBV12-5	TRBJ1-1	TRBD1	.	TGTGCTAGTGGGAAGGGACAGGGGCGGACTGAAGCTTTCTTT	CASGKGQGRTEAFF
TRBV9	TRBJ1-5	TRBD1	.	TGTGCCAGCAGCAAGAGCACAGGGGCTGTAGGCAATCAGCCCCAGCATTTT	CASSKSTGAVGNQPQHF
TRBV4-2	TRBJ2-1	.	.	TGTGCCAGCAGCCAAGATTTCGGCAATGAGCAGTTCTTC	CASSQDFGNEQFF
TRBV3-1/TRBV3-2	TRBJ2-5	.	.	TGTGCCAGCAGCCTAATCCGACGGTCCTCTGAAGAGACCCAGTACTTC	CASSLIRRSSEETQYF
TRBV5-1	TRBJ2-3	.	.	TGCGCCAGCAGCCCTCAGGTGGGACAAGACAATACGCAGTATTTT	CASSPQVGQDNTQYF
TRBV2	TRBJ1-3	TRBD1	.	TGTGCCAGCAGAGGACAGGGGAATAGGTTTGCTGGAAACACCATATATTTT	CASRGQGNRFAGNTIYF
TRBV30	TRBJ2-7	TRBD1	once	TGTGCCTGGAGTAAGCACCGGACAGGGGACTACGAGCAGTACTTC	CAWSKHRTGDYEQYF
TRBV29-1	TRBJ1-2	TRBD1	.	TGCAGCGCTTCAGGACAGGGGGCTGGGTATGGCTACACCTTC	CSASGQGAGYGYTF
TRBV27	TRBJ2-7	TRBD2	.	TGTGCCAGCAGTCCGTTGGTGGGACTAGAATTTCCCTACGAGCAGTACTTC	CASSPLVGLEFPYEQYF
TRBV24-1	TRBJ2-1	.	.	TGTGCCACCAGTGAACCGAGCTCCTACAATGAGCAGTTCTTC	CATSEPSSYNEQFF
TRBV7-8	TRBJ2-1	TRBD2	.	TGTGCCAGCAGATCCCCGGTCCGGGGGGGCAATGAGCAGTTCTTC	CASRSPVRGGNEQFF
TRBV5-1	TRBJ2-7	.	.	TGCGCCAGCAGCTCGAACCGTTACGAGCAGTACTTC	CASSSNRYEQYF
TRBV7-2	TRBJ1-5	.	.	TGTGCCAGCAGCTTAGCTTCCCCACGCGGCAATCAGCCCCAGCATTTT	CASSLASPRGNQPQHF
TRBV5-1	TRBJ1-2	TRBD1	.	TGCGCCAGCAGCCCGCCTGACAGGGATGGCTACACCTTC	CASSPPDRDGYTF
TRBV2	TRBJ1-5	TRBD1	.	TGTGCCAGCAGTATAATAACAAGGGGGCATCAGCCCCAGCATTTT	CASSIITRGHQPQHF
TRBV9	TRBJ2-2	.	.	TGTGCCAGCAGCTCTAAGGACCCCGGGGAGCTGTTTTTT	CASSSKDPGELFF
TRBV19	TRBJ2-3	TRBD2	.	TGTGCCAGTAGCCAGACTAGCGGGGTTGTGGGGACGCAGTATTTT	CASSQTSGVVGTQYF
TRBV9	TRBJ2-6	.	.	TGTGCCAGCACCCGGCAGGGACGAAGCGGGGCCAACGTCCTGACTTTC	CASTRQGRSGANVLTF
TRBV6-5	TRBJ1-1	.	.	TGTGCCAGCAGTTACTCTTCGCCCTGGGGCAGCACTGAAGCTTTCTTT	CASSYSSPWGSTEAFF
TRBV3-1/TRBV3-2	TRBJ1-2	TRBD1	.	TGTGCCAGCAGCACGACAGGGTCCCCCTATGGCTACACCTTC	CASSTTGSPYGYTF
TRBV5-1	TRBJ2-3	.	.	TGCGCCAGCAGGGGTCAGGGTTCCACAGATACGCAGTATTTT	CASRGQGSTDTQYF
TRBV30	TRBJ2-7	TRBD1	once	TGTGCCTGGACTCCAGGGGGCTTAGGCTACGAGCAGTACTTC	CAWTPGGLGYEQYF
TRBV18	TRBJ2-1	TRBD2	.	TGTGCCAGCTCACCACCCGGGGGGGCCTGGAATGAGCAGTTCTTC	CASSPPGGAWNEQFF
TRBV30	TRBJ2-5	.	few	TGTGCGGGAGGGGGAACCGACCAAGAGACCCAGTACTTC	CAGGGTDQETQYF
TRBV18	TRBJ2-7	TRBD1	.	TGTGCCAGCTCACCAGGTACAGGGGGCGACTACGAGCAGTACTTC	CASSPGTGGDYEQYF
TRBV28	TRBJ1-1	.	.	TGTGCCAGCCGAATCCGGGACAATGAAGCTTTCTTT	CASRIRDNEAFF
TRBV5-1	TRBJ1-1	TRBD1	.	TGCGCCAGCAGCTTGGGACAGGGAGGGGCTGGAGCTTTCTTT	CASSLGQGGAGAFF
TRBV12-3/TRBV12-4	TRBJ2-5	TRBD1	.	TGTGCCAGCAGCACAGGGGAGGAGACCCAGTACTTC	CASSTGEETQYF
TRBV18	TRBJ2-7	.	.	TGTGCCAGCTCACCGAGTTCCCCCTACGAGCAGTACTTC	CASSPSSPYEQYF
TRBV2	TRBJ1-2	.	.	TGTGCCAGCAGTGAGACGTGGGGCTACACCTTC	CASSETWGYTF
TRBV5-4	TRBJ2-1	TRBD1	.	TGTGCCAGCAGCTTGGGAGGGGACAGGGGTTACAATGAGCAGTTCTTC	CASSLGGDRGYNEQFF
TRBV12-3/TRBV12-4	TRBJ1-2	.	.	TGTGCCAGCAGTGTATCAAGGGCTGGCTACACCTTC	CASSVSRAGYTF
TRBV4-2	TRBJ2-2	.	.	TGTGCCAGCAGCCAAGATAAAGGGGGTACCGGGGAGCTGTTTTTT	CASSQDKGGTGELFF
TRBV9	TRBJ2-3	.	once	TGTGCCAGCAGCCCCACCCCAGGGGCAGATACGCAGTATTTT	CASSPTPGADTQYF
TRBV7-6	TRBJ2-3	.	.	TGTGCCAGCAGCCCATCTCTAAGCACAGATACGCAGTATTTT	CASSPSLSTDTQYF
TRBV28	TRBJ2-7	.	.	TGTGCCAGCAGTTTTCCCTACGAGCAGTACTTC	CASSFPYEQYF
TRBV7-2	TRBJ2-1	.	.	TGTGCCAGCAGCTCCCCGCCCTTAGGCAATGAGCAGTTCTTC	CASSSPPLGNEQFF
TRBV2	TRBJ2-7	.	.	TGTGCCAGCAGCCCCGCCTACGAGCAGTACTTC	CASSPAYEQYF